The next 16 T cell receptor beta chains were all read from a single sample in a study of post-analysis software for immune sequencing data (dated by TCRdb to between 2015 and 2016). What the study reported, not specific to this receptor: Patients showed significantly higher frequencies than controls for several TRBV segments, among them TRBV5-6, TRBV5-1 and TRBV20-1.

These receptors have no known antigen. Library prep was done by PCR. The instrument given in TCRdb is Illumina HiSeq 2500. To reduce PCR and sequencing biases, unique molecular identifiers were incorporated into the TCR beta cDNA libraries. Starting from the raw public reads, TCRdb applied fastp trimming at Q25, assembled clones with MiXCR and retained in-frame beta chains. One record per CDR3 amino acid sequence lists the most common genes and DNA. The sample table records hundreds of thousands of distinct CDR3 sequences; 44% of these occur just once. The ten largest clonotypes hold about 1.8% of the sample. Sequencing was carried out using blood. All receptors come from a girl between 5 and 17 years old with multiple sclerosis.

This clonotype was recorded a few times. The rearrangement uses TRBV4-1 and TRBJ2-1; D is ambiguous. Per the germline V gene, CDR1 is MGHRA and CDR2 is YSYEKL. The CDR3 is 15 amino acids. V dropped 5 bases and J dropped 5 bases, with 16 bases sitting between them. CDR3 sequence: CASSTKDYRNNEQFF. CDR3 nucleotide sequence: TGCGCCAGCAGCACCAAGGATTACAGAAACAATGAGCAGTTCTTC.

The chain recombines TRBV5-1 with TRBJ1-1, with a weak D call TRBD1 (5 bases). The CDR3 spans 16 residues. Germline V gene lookup returns CDR1 SGHRS and CDR2 YFSETQ. The ends were cut back, 2 bases at V and 1 base at J, with 15 bases in the middle. CDR3 in amino acids: CASSFGGTTGNTEAFF. CDR3 bases: TGCGCCAGCAGCTTTGGGGGAACTACAGGGAACACTGAAGCTTTCTTT.

The CDR3 loop is CASSYPGTGDNEQFF. The CDR3 DNA reads TGTGCCAGCAGTTACCCGGGGACTGGCGACAATGAGCAGTTCTTC. This rearrangement joins TRBV6-6 to TRBJ2-1, with TRBD2 as a possible D gene (6 bases). Trimming cost V 2 bases and J 5 bases, with 13 bases left between them. Looked up from germline, CDR1 is MNHNY and CDR2 is SVGAGI (reference sequence). The length of the CDR3 is 15 residues.

The chain has TRBV7-9 and TRBJ2-7, with D maybe TRBD1 (6 bases). Germline V gene sequence: CDR1 SEHNR, CDR2 FQNEAQ (reference sequence). Trimming pared 5 bases from V and 1 base from J, leaving 12 bases between. This CDR3 has 14 amino acids. The CDR3 here is CASSADRRSYEQYF. DNA of the CDR3: TGTGCCAGCAGCGCCGACAGGCGATCCTACGAGCAGTACTTC.

This chain uses TRBV5-1 with TRBJ2-1, with a weak D call TRBD1 (6 bases). The CDR3 sequence is 12 residues long. With 7 bases removed from V and 10 bases from J, the gap between germline ends came to 15 bases. The germline V gene has CDR1 SGHRS and CDR2 YFSETQ. The CDR3, as DNA: TGCGCCAGCGCTGGGGGCAGACGGGAGCAGTTCTTC. Translation: CASAGGRREQFF. Looking up the rest from reference TRBV5-1 and TRBJ2-1 gives the full variable domain: KAGVTQTPRYLIKTRGQQVTLSCSPISGHRSVSWYQQTPGQGLQFLFEYFSETQRNKGNFPGRFSGRQFSNSRSEMNVSTLELGDSALYLCASAGGRREQFFGPGTRLTVL.

This clonotype has just a few counts. This chain joins TRBV7-9 and TRBJ1-1; D remains unclear. This CDR3 is built from 15 residues. With 4 bases removed from V and 0 bases from J, the gap between germline ends came to 12 bases. CDR1 is SEHNR, CDR2 FQNEAQ, per germline (reference sequence). Here the CDR3 reads CASSSQDGMNTEAFF. Here the CDR3 DNA reads TGTGCCAGCAGCTCCCAGGACGGCATGAACACTGAAGCTTTCTTT.

This clonotype was picked up a small number of times. The chain recombines TRBV6-1 with TRBJ1-2; 8 bases map to TRBD1. Trimming took 7 bases from V and 2 from J; bases not matched to a gene: 6. Germline V gene sequence: CDR1 MNHNS, CDR2 SASEGT. The CDR3 totals 14 residues. CDR3 loop: CASTRDRSNYGYTF. The CDR3 region has the DNA TGTGCCAGCACCCGGGACAGGTCGAACTATGGCTACACCTTC.

This clonotype was counted between two and nine times. This chain uses TRBV29-1 with TRBJ1-2; D perhaps matches TRBD1 (5 bases). This CDR3 contains 17 residues. From germline, CDR1 is SQVTM and CDR2 ANQGSEA. Trimming took off 5 bases at V and 1 base at J, with 23 bases between the two ends. The DNA for the CDR3 is TGCAGCGTTTCAGGCAGTGGAGGTAGACAGCTTAACTATGGCTACACCTTC. It is translated as CSVSGSGGRQLNYGYTF. Looking up the rest from reference TRBV29-1 and TRBJ1-2 gives the full variable domain: SAVISQKPSRDICQRGTSLTIQCQVDSQVTMMFWYRQQPGQSLTLIATANQGSEATYESGFVIDKFPISRPNLTFSTLTVSNMSPEDSSIYLCSVSGSGGRQLNYGYTFGSGTRLTVV.

This clonotype was counted between two and nine times. CDR3: CASSSDRGYRGYTF. CDR3 nucleotides: TGTGCCAGCAGCTCGGACAGGGGGTATCGTGGCTACACCTTC. V gene TRBV13 combines with J gene TRBJ1-2; TRBD1 agrees at 10 bases. This CDR3 is 14 amino acids long. Germline trimming cut 4 bases from V and 7 bases from J; bases unmatched to any gene: 6. The germline gives CDR1 PRHDT, CDR2 FYEKMQ (reference sequence).

The rearrangement uses TRBV30 and TRBJ2-5; D not resolved. Looked up from germline, CDR1 is GTSNPN and CDR2 is SVGIG (reference sequence). The CDR3 totals 10 residues. Trimming took 5 bases from V and 2 from J, leaving 3 bases between them. In DNA, the CDR3 is TGTGCCTGGGGACAAGAGACCCAGTACTTC. Encoded protein: CAWGQETQYF.

The chain couples TRBV4-2 to TRBJ2-5; a weak D match, TRBD2 (5 bases). The CDR3 has 15 residues. V was clipped by 4 bases and J by 2 bases, with 14 bases between them. Germline CDR1 LGHNA, CDR2 YNFKEQ. The CDR3 DNA reads TGTGCCAGCAGCCTCCTTTGGAGCGGACAAGAGACCCAGTACTTC. This sequence encodes CASSLLWSGQETQYF.

The chain combines TRBV12-3 or TRBV12-4 with TRBJ1-2, with D perhaps matching TRBD1 (5 bases). The CDR3 sequence is 11 residues long. V lost 10 bases, J lost 7 bases, and 13 bases lay in between. The CDR3 region is CATRVLAGYTF. CDR3 DNA: TGTGCCACCAGGGTTCTGGCTGGCTACACCTTC.

This chain joins TRBV2 and TRBJ2-5; 7 bases align to TRBD1. Germline loops: CDR1 SNHLY, CDR2 FYNNEI. The CDR3 runs to 15 residues. Trimming took 8 bases from V and 5 from J; bases not matched to a gene: 14. The CDR3 spells CASVISRGPEETQYF. DNA for the CDR3: TGTGCCAGCGTTATTTCAAGGGGGCCTGAGGAGACCCAGTACTTC.

The rearrangement uses TRBV20-1 and TRBJ2-1, with 8 bases lining up with TRBD2. Germline V lookup: CDR1 DFQATT, CDR2 SNEGSKA (reference sequence). The junction had 8 bases not matched to a gene; V was cut back by 0 bases and J by 7 bases. The CDR3 runs to 15 residues. The CDR3 DNA reads as TGCAGTGCTAGAGATCCGGGAGGGCCGCAGAATGAGCAGTTCTTC. As protein: CSARDPGGPQNEQFF.

CDR3 residues: CASSHLTSGGIYNEQYF. The CDR3 bases are TGCGCCAGCAGCCACCTAACTAGCGGGGGAATCTACAATGAGCAGTACTTC. J is TRBJ2-5 and V is TRBV4-1, with 11 positions matching TRBD2. Losses at the gene ends were 3 bases for V and 11 bases for J; bases not matched to a gene: 17. Looked up from germline, CDR1 is MGHRA and CDR2 is YSYEKL. The length of the CDR3 is 17 residues.

This clonotype appeared a few times. CDR3 nucleotides: TGCGCCAGCAGCCCTCGAGCAGGGAGCGGGGGGACCGAGCAGTACTTC. Amino acid sequence: CASSPRAGSGGTEQYF. The rearrangement joins TRBV5-1 to TRBJ2-7, with 9 bases matching TRBD2. Germline V gene lookup returns CDR1 SGHRS and CDR2 YFSETQ. The V segment lost 4 bases and the J segment 6 bases; nucleotides outside the gene matches: 14. The CDR3 has 16 amino acids.